This is a list of T cell receptor beta chains from one sample in a study of identical twins. TCRdb used MiXCR to reprocess the 5' RACE reads, holding one entry per CDR3 protein. The sample has 690,000 or so distinct CDR3 sequences, 6.1% seen once. Sequencing input: naive T cells sorted from blood. The source is a man aged 18 to 35 in good health. The CDR3 runs from the conserved cysteine through the conserved F or W. The D gene is left open where the match is weak. A row's size may be missing; if present it is once, few, many or a size class.

V gene	clone size	D gene	J gene	CDR3 protein	CDR3 DNA
TRBV12-3/TRBV12-4	many	.	TRBJ2-7	CASSKNPGQPGYEQYF	TGTGCCAGCAGTAAGAACCCTGGACAGCCCGGGTACGAGCAGTACTTC
TRBV15	few	.	TRBJ2-5	CATSWYRAGVQTQYF	TGTGCCACCAGCTGGTACCGGGCCGGAGTTCAGACCCAGTACTTC
TRBV6-5	.	.	TRBJ2-4	CASSYSLRSLAKNIQYF	TGTGCCAGCAGTTACTCGTTGAGGAGCCTCGCCAAAAACATTCAGTACTTC
TRBV10-1	many	TRBD2	TRBJ2-1	CASSEASGYLGNEQFF	TGCGCCAGCAGTGAGGCTAGCGGGTATTTGGGGAATGAGCAGTTCTTC
TRBV24-1	few	.	TRBJ2-2	CATSDLTGRHTGELFF	TGTGCCACCAGTGATTTGACAGGGAGGCACACCGGGGAGCTGTTTTTT
TRBV4-2	few	.	TRBJ2-2	CASSQDRLVPGELFF	TGTGCCAGCAGCCAAGACCGGTTAGTGCCCGGGGAGCTGTTTTTT
TRBV10-3	few	.	TRBJ2-1	CAISATTGYNEQFF	TGTGCCATCAGCGCGACTACAGGTTACAATGAGCAGTTCTTC
TRBV12-3/TRBV12-4	many	.	TRBJ1-1	CASSLVGTPNTEAFF	TGTGCCAGCAGTTTAGTCGGGACACCGAACACTGAAGCTTTCTTT
TRBV2	.	TRBD2	TRBJ2-2	CASRGNLAANTGELFF	TGTGCCAGCAGAGGGAACCTAGCGGCGAACACCGGGGAGCTGTTTTTT
TRBV20-1	few	.	TRBJ1-6	CSASSQNNSPLHF	TGCAGTGCTAGTAGTCAAAATAATTCACCCCTCCACTTT
TRBV25-1	.	.	TRBJ2-7	CASSDTNSYEQYF	TGTGCCAGCAGTGACACCAACTCCTACGAGCAGTACTTC
TRBV6-2/TRBV6-3	many	TRBD2	TRBJ2-5	CASAAGEVETQYF	TGTGCCAGCGCGGCGGGAGAGGTAGAGACCCAGTACTTC
TRBV29-1	many	.	TRBJ2-3	CSVTSRTSTDTQYF	TGCAGCGTTACGTCCAGGACAAGCACAGATACGCAGTATTTT
TRBV14	.	TRBD1	TRBJ2-1	CASNRGTYNEQFF	TGTGCCAGCAACAGGGGTACCTACAATGAGCAGTTCTTC
TRBV24-1	many	.	TRBJ2-2	CATSEPVTGELFF	TGTGCCACCAGTGAGCCTGTCACCGGGGAGCTGTTTTTT
TRBV15	many	TRBD2	TRBJ2-3	CATSRGGGGNTDTQYF	TGTGCCACCAGCAGAGGGGGCGGGGGGAACACAGATACGCAGTATTTT
TRBV28	many	TRBD1	TRBJ2-7	CASSGTGVVEQYF	TGTGCCAGCAGTGGAACAGGGGTCGTCGAGCAGTACTTC
TRBV4-2	.	.	TRBJ1-4	CASSHDPGATNEKLFF	TGTGCCAGCAGCCATGACCCCGGGGCAACTAATGAAAAACTGTTTTTT
TRBV18	.	.	TRBJ2-6	CASSPPYRAPGGANVLTF	TGTGCCAGCTCACCACCGTACAGGGCCCCGGGGGGGGCCAACGTCCTGACTTTC
TRBV29-1	many	TRBD1	TRBJ1-1	CSAWDRKTEAFF	TGCAGCGCTTGGGACAGGAAAACTGAAGCTTTCTTT
TRBV20-1	.	.	TRBJ2-1	CSARPRGLYNEQFF	TGCAGTGCTAGACCTAGGGGTCTCTACAATGAGCAGTTCTTC
TRBV12-3/TRBV12-4	many	.	TRBJ1-1	CASSSKPPGQNTEAFF	TGTGCCAGCAGTTCGAAGCCCCCGGGACAGAACACTGAAGCTTTCTTT
TRBV20-1	many	.	TRBJ1-5	CSARLSGEQPQHF	TGCAGTGCTAGATTGTCAGGGGAGCAGCCCCAGCATTTT
TRBV20-1	many	.	TRBJ2-1	CSARDLRSGANGQFF	TGCAGTGCTAGAGATCTCCGGTCTGGGGCCAACGGGCAGTTCTTC
TRBV20-1	once	.	TRBJ1-4	CSARRVQAINEKLFF	TGCAGTGCTAGACGTGTACAGGCGATTAATGAAAAACTGTTTTTT
TRBV6-2/TRBV6-3	many	.	TRBJ2-1	CASRDYPGDEQFF	TGTGCCAGCAGGGACTACCCCGGGGATGAGCAGTTCTTC
TRBV20-1	many	.	TRBJ2-2	CSARDAAHSPPQANTGELFF	TGCAGTGCTAGAGATGCGGCACATTCACCACCTCAGGCGAACACCGGGGAGCTGTTTTTT
TRBV19	.	.	TRBJ2-1	CARTCGTNSYNEQFF	TGTGCCAGAACTTGTGGGACAAACTCCTACAATGAGCAGTTCTTC
TRBV15	many	.	TRBJ1-2	CATSRGYGYTF	TGTGCCACCAGCAGGGGGTATGGCTACACCTTC
TRBV4-3	.	.	TRBJ1-1	CASSQDLEEAFF	TGCGCCAGCAGCCAAGACCTCGAAGAAGCTTTCTTT
TRBV24-1	many	.	TRBJ2-1	CATHDSGEQEQFF	TGTGCCACCCATGATAGCGGTGAGCAGGAGCAGTTCTTC
TRBV25-1	many	.	TRBJ2-1	CASSVGAGTNEQFF	TGTGCCAGCAGTGTGGGGGCAGGGACCAATGAGCAGTTCTTC
TRBV21-1	few	.	TRBJ1-4	CASSNSSGTNEKLFF	TGTGCCAGCAGCAATAGTTCGGGAACTAATGAAAAACTGTTTTTT
TRBV20-1	many	TRBD2	TRBJ2-3	CSAAPGTSGSKWADTQYF	TGCAGTGCTGCTCCCGGGACTAGCGGGAGCAAATGGGCAGATACGCAGTATTTT